This TCR beta chain comes out of a study of blood T cell repertoires in COVID-19. Study in general: The United States, Italy and Spain were the sources of the acute and convalescent COVID-19 samples. PBMCs, B-cell-depleted T cells, or T cells were the source of the cDNA or gDNA that made up the material.

Assay used: immunoSEQ multiplex PCR; TCRdb lists only in-frame clones, some missing. This sample carries over 250,000 clones, about 89% of them seen once, and the ten largest clones take about 9.8%. This clone was recorded a few times. CDR1 KGHSH and CDR2 LQKENI come from the germline V gene. This CDR3 spans 16 amino acids. V lost 3 bases and J lost 5; bases outside the gene matches: 9. This clonotype was sampled from a man aged 40-50 years who had recovered from COVID-19. Source material: peripheral blood. This rearrangement joins TRBV18 to TRBJ2-3, with 9 bases identical to TRBD2. For the CDR3, the DNA is TGTGCCAGCTCACCTAGCGGGGGCACCCGCGGAGATACGCAGTATTTT. This codes for CASSPSGGTRGDTQYF. Complete variable domain (other parts from reference TRBV18 and TRBJ2-3): NAGVMQNPRHLVRRRGQEARLRCSPMKGHSHVYWYRQLPEEGLKFMVYLQKENIIDESGMPKERFSAEFPKEGPSILRIQQVVRGDSAAYFCASSPSGGTRGDTQYFGPGTRLTVL.